This T cell receptor beta chain is drawn from a study of blood T cells in healthy people across ages. Study conclusions and caveats: PBMCs were not sorted, which prevented a conclusive comparison of naive versus antigen-experienced cells.

V lost 1 base and J lost 9; bases outside the gene matches: 14. The germline V gene encodes CDR1 SGHTA and CDR2 FQGNSA. The CDR3 is 16 amino acids. A second PCR of 7 to 11 cycles used a sample-barcoded 5' primer and a J-beta primer mix. Using its own MiXCR run on the 5' RACE reads, TCRdb lists one record per CDR3 protein. In the table there are 1.8 million or so distinct CDR3 sequences, roughly two fifths of which are singletons. Donors were systemically healthy Caucasian individuals from Russia aged 6 to 90 years. Isolation yielded PBMCs, at least 7 million per sample, in every case. No fewer than 5.5 micrograms of total RNA were isolated from every sample. For this clonotype: The antigen is not known.

The sequence derives from a human donor in good health. This sequence joins TRBV7-2 and TRBJ2-5, with TRBD2 matching over 7 bases. The sample taken for sequencing was blood. The CDR3 DNA is TGTGCCAGCAGCTTAGTAACAACGGGGGGACGGGAGGCCCAGTACTTC. Translated: CASSLVTTGGREAQYF.